This T cell receptor beta chain was identified in a study of cytomegalovirus exposure and HLA in healthy donors. All donors participated as healthy donors of bone marrow. Germline CDR1 is SGHTA and CDR2 is FQGNSA. The CDR3 totals 13 residues. V dropped 2 bases and J dropped 6; count of bases not matched to a gene: 0. 60 Vbeta and 13 Jbeta primers were used in PCR. Methods used by the authors: Later work found 80 million or so unique TCR beta chains, with roughly 11 million shared. This table comes from immunoSEQ multiplex PCR, and its TCRdb copy is limited to in-frame clones, with some not included. The V and J calls and clone size are taken from that table; D and trimming were inferred from the DNA. The profile covers about 150,000 clones, with approximately 81% appearing a single time and approximately 2.5% taken by the ten largest.

Sequenced input: PBMCs. The rearrangement uses TRBV7-2 and TRBJ2-2, with 7 bases fitting TRBD2. This clonotype was sampled from a woman aged 18 to 35 in good health and CMV-seronegative. The CDR3 protein is CASSLSGAGELFF. The DNA of the CDR3 is TGTGCCAGCAGCTTAAGCGGGGCCGGGGAGCTGTTTTTT.